This TCR beta chain was retrieved from a study of response to subunit inactivated influenza vaccine. Using its own MiXCR run on the RT-PCR reads, TCRdb lists one record per CDR3 protein. The table shows a few hundred thousand distinct CDR3 sequences, with 10% to 15% occurring only once. CDR1 and CDR2 from the germline V gene are DFQATT and SNEGSKA (reference sequence). The CDR3 extends over 14 amino acids. The V gene lost 6 bases and the J gene lost 2 bases, with 14 bases spanning the gap. The rearrangement uses TRBV20-1 and TRBJ2-1; D unclear. Sequencing used non-naive T cells sorted from PBMCs, obtained approximately 15 days before vaccination. This sequence was found in a man between 45 and 60 years old who received an inactivated influenza vaccine. The CDR3 loop is CSASSVRTYNEQFF. CDR3 coding DNA: TGCAGTGCGTCGAGCGTTAGAACCTACAATGAGCAGTTCTTC.